This T cell receptor beta chain was recorded in a study of blood T cell repertoires in COVID-19. Turning to the study itself: T cells, B-cell-depleted T cells, or PBMCs supplied cDNA or gDNA.

V trimming: 7 bases; J trimming: 0 bases; junction bases outside the gene matches: 13. The CDR3 spans 16 residues. Clones were sequenced by immunoSEQ multiplex PCR, and TCRdb holds only the in-frame ones, with some missing. The data show some 300,000 clones, with approximately 91% seen just once and 9.5% held by the top ten. Across about 22 US areas, participants ranged in age from 18 to 89 years. Clinical histories supplied by participants themselves formed the basis of cohort assignment. Recovered participants had two consecutive negative NP/OP PCR tests, healthcare professional clearance, or symptom resolution.

The chain links TRBV5-3 to TRBJ2-7; 7 bases match TRBD1. TRBV5-3 is designated an ORF whose function remains uncertain. The material sequenced was PBMCs or T cells enriched from blood (not recorded which). The sequence came from a woman aged 40 to 55 who had recovered from COVID-19. In nucleotides, the CDR3 is TGTGCCAGAGGATACAACCGGGACAGATCCTCCTACGAGCAGTACTTC. Amino acids: CARGYNRDRSSYEQYF.